This T cell receptor (beta chain) was identified in a study of post-analysis software for immune sequencing data. At the level of the study: Courses of disease covered relapsing-remitting, secondary progressive and progressive-relapsing multiple sclerosis. Study-level results: Analysis by F measure revealed that same-batch samples clustered strongly together. Comparison of patients with controls showed roughly five TRBV segments more frequent in patients, TRBV5-6, TRBV5-1 and TRBV20-1 among them.

Unique molecular identifiers had been added to the TCR beta cDNA libraries. T cells numbering about 0.85 to 11 million yielded cDNA molecules that totaled roughly 500,000. Each CDR3 protein is one row after TCRdb ran MiXCR on the PCR reads. The sample contains some 890,000 distinct CDR3 sequences, under 70% of which appear only once. This clonotype came up once. The antigen is unknown. This CDR3 has 13 amino acids. The germline V gene has CDR1 ENHRY and CDR2 SYGVKD. V dropped 3 bases and J dropped 6 bases, with 6 bases sitting between them. The chain links TRBV10-3 to TRBJ1-6; unclear D gene. Material: blood. This receptor was identified in a girl aged 5-17 years with multiple sclerosis. The CDR3 DNA reads as TGTGCCATCAGTGATGGAGGTAATTCACCCCTCCACTTT. Its translation: CAISDGGNSPLHF.